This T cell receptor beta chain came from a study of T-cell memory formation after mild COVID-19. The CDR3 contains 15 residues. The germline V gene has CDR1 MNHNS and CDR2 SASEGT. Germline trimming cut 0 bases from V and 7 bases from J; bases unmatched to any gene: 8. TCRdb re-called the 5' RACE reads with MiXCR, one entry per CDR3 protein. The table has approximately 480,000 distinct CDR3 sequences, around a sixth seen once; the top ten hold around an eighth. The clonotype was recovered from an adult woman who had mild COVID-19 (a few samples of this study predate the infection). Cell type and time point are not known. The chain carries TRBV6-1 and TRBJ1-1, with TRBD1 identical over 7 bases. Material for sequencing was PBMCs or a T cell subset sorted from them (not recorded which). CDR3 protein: CASSEAWTGQGEAFF. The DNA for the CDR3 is TGTGCCAGCAGTGAAGCATGGACAGGCCAGGGTGAAGCTTTCTTT.